The 16 T cell receptor beta chains given below trace back to one sample, sequenced in a study of shared clonotypes between healthy human individuals. CD8 cells regarded as naive lacked CD45RO, were positively chosen for CCR7, and omitted terminally differentiated effector memory CD45RA+ cells. Profiled with immunoSEQ multiplex PCR; TCRdb holds only in-frame clones, not every one. Of around 1,900,000 clones listed, around 93% are singletons. Sample: naive CD8+ T cells from PBMCs. The source is a man in his late teens or twenties in good health. Some clones in this sample may be carry-over from other donors' samples.

The chain carries TRBV27 and TRBJ2-7; 13 bases fit TRBD2. Germline-derived CDR1 and CDR2 are MNHEY and SMNVEV (reference sequence). The CDR3 length is 19 residues. V shed 6 bases and J 0 bases; nucleotides not matched to a gene: 14. The CDR3 loop reads CASSSTSGLAGWSSYEQYF. The CDR3 coding sequence is TGTGCCAGCAGCTCCACCTCGGGACTAGCGGGATGGAGCTCCTACGAGCAGTACTTC.

The chain is built from TRBV9 and TRBJ1-1; 10 bases are a match to TRBD1. Germline loops: CDR1 SGDLS, CDR2 YYNGEE. This CDR3 region has 16 residues. V gave up 3 bases and J gave up 6 bases; unmatched junction bases: 11. The CDR3 reads CASSAPGTGVKAEAFF. In DNA, the CDR3 is TGTGCCAGCAGCGCTCCCGGGACAGGGGTTAAGGCTGAAGCTTTCTTT.

V gene TRBV19 combines with J gene TRBJ2-7; the match to TRBD1 covers 8 bases. This CDR3 has 14 residues. V trimming: 5 bases; J trimming: 2 bases; junction bases outside the gene matches: 5. CDR1 is LNHDA, CDR2 SQIVND, per germline (reference sequence). CDR3 region: CASSPWTGTYEQYF. CDR3 nucleotide sequence: TGTGCCAGTAGTCCTTGGACAGGGACCTACGAGCAGTACTTC. The whole variable domain, remainder taken from reference TRBV19 and TRBJ2-7, is DGGITQSPKYLFRKEGQNVTLSCEQNLNHDAMYWYRQDPGQGLRLIYYSQIVNDFQKGDIAEGYSVSREKKESFPLTVTSAQKNPTAFYLCASSPWTGTYEQYFGPGTRLTVT.

About this clone: The sample carries other DNA sequences with the same CDR3. V usage is TRBV4-1 and J usage is TRBJ2-2, with D unresolved. Deletions cut 0 bases from V and 5 bases from J, with 7 bases between. Germline lookup yields CDR1 MGHRA and CDR2 YSYEKL. The CDR3 sequence is 14 residues long. CDR3 sequence reads: CASSQDAETGELFF. The CDR3 DNA reads TGCGCCAGCAGCCAAGATGCCGAAACCGGGGAGCTGTTTTTT.

The gene calls are TRBV5-1 and TRBJ2-5, with TRBD1 matching 8 bases. Germline V gives CDR1 SGHRS, CDR2 YFSETQ. This CDR3 has 16 amino acids. J lost 5 bases, V lost 2 bases, and 11 bases had no gene match. CDR3 DNA: TGCGCCAGCAGCTTAACCATGACAGGGGCAGGGGAGACCCAGTACTTC. It specifies CASSLTMTGAGETQYF. Full variable domain (remainder filled in from reference TRBV5-1 and TRBJ2-5): KAGVTQTPRYLIKTRGQQVTLSCSPISGHRSVSWYQQTPGQGLQFLFEYFSETQRNKGNFPGRFSGRQFSNSRSEMNVSTLELGDSALYLCASSLTMTGAGETQYFGPGTRLLVL.

The gene calls are TRBV11-1 and TRBJ1-2, with TRBD1 matching over 7 bases. CDR3 length: 19 amino acids. The junction had 16 bases not matched to a gene; V was cut back by 2 bases and J by 1 base. Germline CDR1 is SGHAT and CDR2 is FQDESV (reference sequence). CDR3: CASSLLHSGGTEDNYGYTF. DNA for the CDR3: TGTGCCAGCAGCTTATTACATTCCGGCGGGACAGAAGATAACTATGGCTACACCTTC.

The chain links TRBV5-1 to TRBJ2-3; the D gene is possibly TRBD1 (6 bases). The germline gives CDR1 SGHRS, CDR2 YFSETQ. The length of the CDR3 is 15 residues. Trimming cost V 2 bases and J 1 base, with 11 bases left between them. CDR3 amino acids: CASSFQGSGTDTQYF. The DNA of the CDR3 is TGCGCCAGCAGCTTCCAGGGGTCTGGCACAGATACGCAGTATTTT.

This chain links TRBV2 with TRBJ1-4; D unclear. Germline V lookup: CDR1 SNHLY, CDR2 FYNNEI. With 4 bases removed from V and 8 bases from J, the gap between germline ends came to 11 bases. This CDR3 has 13 residues. CDR3: CASSVRTEEKLFF. The CDR3 coding sequence is TGTGCCAGCAGTGTGCGGACGGAGGAAAAACTGTTTTTT.

About this clone: Other DNA sequences in this sample translate to the same CDR3. The chain carries TRBV5-6 and TRBJ1-3, with TRBD1 as a possible D gene (5 bases). The CDR3 has 12 amino acids. V lost 4 bases, J lost 4 bases, and 6 bases lay in between. Germline lookup yields CDR1 SGHDT and CDR2 YYEEEE. In DNA, the CDR3 is TGTGCCAGCAGCCCAGGGGGAAACACCATATATTTT. Translating it yields CASSPGGNTIYF.

V and J are TRBV27 and TRBJ1-6; no clear D. Trimming shortened V by 1 base and J by 0 bases, and 7 bases separated the two germline ends. Per the germline V gene, CDR1 is MNHEY and CDR2 is SMNVEV (reference sequence). CDR3 size: 16 residues. CDR3 residues: CASSLLGRSYNSPLHF. CDR3 DNA sequence: TGTGCCAGCAGTTTATTAGGACGCTCCTATAATTCACCCCTCCACTTT.

The chain couples TRBV12-5 to TRBJ1-2; D not resolved. Germline V gives CDR1 LGHNT, CDR2 FRNRAP. This CDR3 is built from 11 residues. V lost 4 bases to trimming and J lost 10 bases, with 10 bases between them. The CDR3 region is CASGSTANYTF. In nucleotides, the CDR3 is TGTGCTAGTGGTTCTACAGCTAACTACACCTTC.

This chain connects TRBV29-1 to TRBJ2-7; no clear D. V was cut by 3 bases and J by 0 bases, with 12 bases left in between. The CDR3 covers 14 residues. Germline V gives CDR1 SQVTM, CDR2 ANQGSEA. The CDR3 coding sequence is TGCAGCGTTGAGGACGGCCTTAGCTCCTACGAGCAGTACTTC. This codes for CSVEDGLSSYEQYF.

The chain has TRBV7-8 and TRBJ2-1; no firm D call. This CDR3 region has 14 residues. V was clipped by 4 bases and J by 6 bases, with 13 bases between them. Germline CDR1 reads SGHVS; CDR2 reads FQNEAQ. CDR3 region: CASSSTPYPNEQFF. Written as DNA, the CDR3 is TGTGCCAGCAGCTCTACCCCCTACCCCAATGAGCAGTTCTTC.

J is TRBJ2-3 and V is TRBV2; D may be TRBD1 or TRBD2 (5 bases each). The CDR3 has 15 residues. Germline V gene data show CDR1 as SNHLY and CDR2 as FYNNEI. Trimming removed 8 bases from V and 0 bases from J, with 15 bases in between. The CDR3 sequence is CASAEGILSTDTQYF. DNA of the CDR3: TGTGCCAGCGCCGAGGGGATATTAAGCACAGATACGCAGTATTTT.

On this clone itself: Other DNA sequences in the same sample also yield this CDR3. The V gene is TRBV7-9, the J gene TRBJ1-1, with 8 bases lining up with TRBD1. The CDR3 totals 15 residues. With V trimmed by 1 base and J by 0 bases, 1 base remained unmatched. Germline V gene sequence: CDR1 SEHNR, CDR2 FQNEAQ (reference sequence). CDR3 nucleotides: TGTGCCAGCAGCTTAGGGACAGGGATGAACACTGAAGCTTTCTTT. Protein: CASSLGTGMNTEAFF.

The rearrangement links TRBV27 to TRBJ1-2; 7 bases line up with TRBD1. The V gene end was trimmed by 6 bases and the J gene end by 4 bases; junction bases not matched to a gene: 5. CDR3 length: 13 amino acids. CDR1 and CDR2 from the germline V gene are MNHEY and SMNVEV (reference sequence). The CDR3 protein is CASRYRGGYGYTF. CDR3 bases: TGTGCCAGCAGGTACAGGGGTGGCTATGGCTACACCTTC.